The entry below describes one TCR beta chain. TCRdb's copy holds only in-frame clones and misses some; the assay was immunoSEQ multiplex PCR. In the table there are approximately 260,000 clones, just under 90% of which are singletons. Across under 25 US areas, participants ranged in age from about 18 to 90 years. This entry is derived from a study of blood T cell repertoires in COVID-19. At the level of the study: T cells, B-cell-depleted T cells, or PBMCs supplied cDNA or gDNA.

The CDR3 loop spans 11 amino acids. The V end lost 1 base, the J end lost 7 bases, and 7 bases lay between the germline ends. From germline, CDR1 is GTSNPN and CDR2 SVGIG (reference sequence). The receptor's source is a woman in her sixties or seventies who had recovered from COVID-19. This rearrangement joins TRBV30 to TRBJ2-5, with D unclear. The specimen was PBMCs or T cells enriched from blood (not recorded which). CDR3 residues: CAWSGAGTQYF. In nucleotides, the CDR3 is TGTGCCTGGAGTGGGGCAGGGACCCAGTACTTC.